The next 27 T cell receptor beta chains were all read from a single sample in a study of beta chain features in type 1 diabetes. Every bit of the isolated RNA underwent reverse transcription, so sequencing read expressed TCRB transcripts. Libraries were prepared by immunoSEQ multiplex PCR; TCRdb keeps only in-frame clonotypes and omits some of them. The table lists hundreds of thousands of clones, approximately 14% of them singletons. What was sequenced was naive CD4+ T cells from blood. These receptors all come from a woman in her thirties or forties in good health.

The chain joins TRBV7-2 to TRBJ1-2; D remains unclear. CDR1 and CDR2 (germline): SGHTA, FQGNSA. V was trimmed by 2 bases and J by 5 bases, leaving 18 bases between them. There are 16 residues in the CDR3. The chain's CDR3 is CASSLFQGAGPYGYTF. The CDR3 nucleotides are TGTGCCAGCAGCTTATTCCAAGGAGCGGGCCCTTATGGCTACACCTTC.

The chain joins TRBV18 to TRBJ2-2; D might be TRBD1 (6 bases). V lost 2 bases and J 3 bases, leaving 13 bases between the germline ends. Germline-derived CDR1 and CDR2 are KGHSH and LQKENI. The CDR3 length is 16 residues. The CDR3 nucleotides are TGTGCCAGCTCACCAAGGGCAGGGGCCTACACCGGGGAGCTGTTTTTT. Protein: CASSPRAGAYTGELFF.

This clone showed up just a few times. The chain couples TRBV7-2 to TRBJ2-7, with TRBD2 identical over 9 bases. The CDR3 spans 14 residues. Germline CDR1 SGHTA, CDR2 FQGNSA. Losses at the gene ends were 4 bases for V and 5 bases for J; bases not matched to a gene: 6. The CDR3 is CASSWAGGPDEQYF. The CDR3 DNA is TGTGCCAGCAGCTGGGCGGGGGGGCCGGACGAGCAGTACTTC.

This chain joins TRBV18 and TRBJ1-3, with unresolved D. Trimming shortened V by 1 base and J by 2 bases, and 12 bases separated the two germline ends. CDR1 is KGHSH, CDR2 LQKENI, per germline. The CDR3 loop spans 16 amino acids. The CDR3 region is CASSPQDPGAGNTIYF. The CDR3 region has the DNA TGTGCCAGCTCACCACAGGACCCCGGGGCTGGAAACACCATATATTTT.

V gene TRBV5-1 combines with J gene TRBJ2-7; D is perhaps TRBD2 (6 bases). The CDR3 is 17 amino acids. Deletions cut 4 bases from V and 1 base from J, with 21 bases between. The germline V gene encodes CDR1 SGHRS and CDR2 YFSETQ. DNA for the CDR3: TGCGCCAGCAGCCTCGAGGCCTCTAGCGCGATATCCTACGAGCAGTACTTC. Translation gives CASSLEASSAISYEQYF.

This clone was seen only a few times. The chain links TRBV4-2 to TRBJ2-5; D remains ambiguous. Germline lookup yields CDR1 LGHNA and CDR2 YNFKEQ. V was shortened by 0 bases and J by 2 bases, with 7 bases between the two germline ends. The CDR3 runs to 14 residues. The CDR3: CASSQEYRQETQYF. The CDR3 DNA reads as TGTGCCAGCAGCCAAGAATACAGACAAGAGACCCAGTACTTC.

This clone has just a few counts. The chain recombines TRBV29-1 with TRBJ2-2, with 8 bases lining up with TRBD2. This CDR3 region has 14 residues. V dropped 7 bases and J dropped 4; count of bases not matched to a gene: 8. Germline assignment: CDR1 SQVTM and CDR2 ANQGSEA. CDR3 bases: TGCAGCGCCGGGGGGGTATTTGGCACCGGGGAGCTGTTTTTT. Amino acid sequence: CSAGGVFGTGELFF.

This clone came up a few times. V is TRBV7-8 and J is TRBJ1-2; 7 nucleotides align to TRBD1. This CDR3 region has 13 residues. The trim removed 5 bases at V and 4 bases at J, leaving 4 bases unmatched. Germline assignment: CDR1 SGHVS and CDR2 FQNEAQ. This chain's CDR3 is CASSRRGLYGYTF. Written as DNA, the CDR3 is TGTGCCAGCAGCCGGAGGGGGCTCTATGGCTACACCTTC.

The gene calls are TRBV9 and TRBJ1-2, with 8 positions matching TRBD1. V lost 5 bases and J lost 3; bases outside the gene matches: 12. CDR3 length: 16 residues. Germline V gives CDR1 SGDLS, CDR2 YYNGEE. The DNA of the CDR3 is TGTGCCAGCAGTGTTAGTGCAGGGGGCGAGGACTATGGCTACACCTTC. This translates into CASSVSAGGEDYGYTF.

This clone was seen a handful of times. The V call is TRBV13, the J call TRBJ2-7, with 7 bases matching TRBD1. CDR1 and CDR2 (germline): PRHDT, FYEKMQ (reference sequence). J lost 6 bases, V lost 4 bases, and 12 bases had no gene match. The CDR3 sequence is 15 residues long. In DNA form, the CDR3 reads TGTGCCAGCAGCTCCGACAGGGTACCCCCTCGCGAGCAGTACTTC. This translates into CASSSDRVPPREQYF.

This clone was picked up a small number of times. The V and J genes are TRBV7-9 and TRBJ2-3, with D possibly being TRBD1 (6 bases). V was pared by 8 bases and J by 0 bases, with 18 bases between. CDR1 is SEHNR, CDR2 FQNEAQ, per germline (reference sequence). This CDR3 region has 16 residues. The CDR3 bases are TGTGCCAGCGACACCTCGACAGGCCCTAGCACAGATACGCAGTATTTT. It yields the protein CASDTSTGPSTDTQYF.

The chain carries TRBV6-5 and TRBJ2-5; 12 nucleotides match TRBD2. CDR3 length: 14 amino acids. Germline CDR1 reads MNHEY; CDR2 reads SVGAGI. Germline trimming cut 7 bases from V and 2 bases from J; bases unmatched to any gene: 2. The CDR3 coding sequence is TGTGCCAGCACCGGACTAGCGGGGCAAGAGACCCAGTACTTC. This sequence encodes CASTGLAGQETQYF.

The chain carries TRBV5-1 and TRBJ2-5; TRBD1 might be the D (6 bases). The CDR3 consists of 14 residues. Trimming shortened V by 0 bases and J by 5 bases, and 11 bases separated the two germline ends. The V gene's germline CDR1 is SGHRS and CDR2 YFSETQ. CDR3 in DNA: TGCGCCAGCAGCTTGGACAGGGTGGGGGAGACCCAGTACTTC. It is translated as CASSLDRVGETQYF.

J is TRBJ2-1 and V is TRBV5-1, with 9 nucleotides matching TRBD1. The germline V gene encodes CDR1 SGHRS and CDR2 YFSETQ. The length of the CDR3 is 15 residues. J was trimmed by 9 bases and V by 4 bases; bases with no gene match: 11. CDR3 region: CASSPAGQGWGEQFF. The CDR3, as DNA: TGCGCCAGCAGCCCAGCGGGACAGGGTTGGGGTGAGCAGTTCTTC.

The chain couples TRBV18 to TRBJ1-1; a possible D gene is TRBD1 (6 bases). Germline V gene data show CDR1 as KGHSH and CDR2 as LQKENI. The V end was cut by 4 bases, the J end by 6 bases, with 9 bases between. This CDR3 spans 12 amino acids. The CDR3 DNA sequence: TGTGCCAGCTCACTACAGGGCTCTGAAGCTTTCTTT. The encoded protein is CASSLQGSEAFF.

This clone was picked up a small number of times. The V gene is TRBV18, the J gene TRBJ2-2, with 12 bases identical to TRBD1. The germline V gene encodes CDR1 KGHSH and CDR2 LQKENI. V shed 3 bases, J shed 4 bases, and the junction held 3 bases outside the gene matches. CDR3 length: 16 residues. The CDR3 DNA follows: TGTGCCAGCTCACCCCGGGACAGGGGGCTCACCGGGGAGCTGTTTTTT. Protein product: CASSPRDRGLTGELFF.

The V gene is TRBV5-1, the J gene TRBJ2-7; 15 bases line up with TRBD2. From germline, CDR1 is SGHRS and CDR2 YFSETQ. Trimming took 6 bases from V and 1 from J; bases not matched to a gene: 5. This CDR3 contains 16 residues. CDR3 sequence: CASKPGLAGGSYEQYF. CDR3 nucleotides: TGCGCCAGCAAGCCGGGACTAGCGGGGGGTTCCTACGAGCAGTACTTC. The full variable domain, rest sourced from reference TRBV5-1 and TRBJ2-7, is KAGVTQTPRYLIKTRGQQVTLSCSPISGHRSVSWYQQTPGQGLQFLFEYFSETQRNKGNFPGRFSGRQFSNSRSEMNVSTLELGDSALYLCASKPGLAGGSYEQYFGPGTRLTVT.

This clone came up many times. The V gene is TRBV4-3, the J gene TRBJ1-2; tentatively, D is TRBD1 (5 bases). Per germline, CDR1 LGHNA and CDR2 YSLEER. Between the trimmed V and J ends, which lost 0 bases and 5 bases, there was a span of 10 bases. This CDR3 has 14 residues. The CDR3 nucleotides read TGCGCCAGCAGCCAAGACTTTGACAGATATGGCTACACCTTC. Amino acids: CASSQDFDRYGYTF.

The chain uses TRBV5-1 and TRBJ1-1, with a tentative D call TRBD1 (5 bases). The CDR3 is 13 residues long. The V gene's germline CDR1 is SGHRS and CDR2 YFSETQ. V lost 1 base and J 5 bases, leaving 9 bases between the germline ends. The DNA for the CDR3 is TGCGCCAGCAGCTTGCCAGGGAGGACTGAAGCTTTCTTT. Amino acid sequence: CASSLPGRTEAFF.

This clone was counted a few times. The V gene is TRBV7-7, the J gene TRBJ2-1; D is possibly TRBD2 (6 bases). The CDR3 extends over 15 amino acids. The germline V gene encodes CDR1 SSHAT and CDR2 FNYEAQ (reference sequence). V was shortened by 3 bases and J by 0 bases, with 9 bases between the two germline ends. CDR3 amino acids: CASSLREGSYNEQFF. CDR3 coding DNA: TGTGCCAGCAGCTTGCGGGAAGGCTCCTACAATGAGCAGTTCTTC.

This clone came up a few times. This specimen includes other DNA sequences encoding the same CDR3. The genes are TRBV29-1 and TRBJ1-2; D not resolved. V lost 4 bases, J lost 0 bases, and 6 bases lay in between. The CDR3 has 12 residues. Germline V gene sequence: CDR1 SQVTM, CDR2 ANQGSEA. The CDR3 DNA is TGCAGCGTTGCCGGAGCTAACTATGGCTACACCTTC. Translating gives CSVAGANYGYTF.

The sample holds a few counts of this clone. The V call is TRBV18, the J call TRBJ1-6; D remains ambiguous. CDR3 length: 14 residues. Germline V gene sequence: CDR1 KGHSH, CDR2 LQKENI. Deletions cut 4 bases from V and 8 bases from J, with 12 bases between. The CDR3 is CASSQKGADSPLHF. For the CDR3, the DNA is TGTGCCAGCTCACAAAAAGGAGCGGATTCACCCCTCCACTTT.

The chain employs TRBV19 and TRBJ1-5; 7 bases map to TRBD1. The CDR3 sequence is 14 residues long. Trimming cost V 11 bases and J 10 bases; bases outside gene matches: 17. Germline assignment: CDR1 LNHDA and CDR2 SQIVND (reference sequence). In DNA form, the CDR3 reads TGTGCCGGCTCTGAGGGGGCAGGATCCCCTCCCCAGCATTTT. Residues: CAGSEGAGSPPQHF. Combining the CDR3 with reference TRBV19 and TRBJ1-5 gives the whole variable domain DGGITQSPKYLFRKEGQNVTLSCEQNLNHDAMYWYRQDPGQGLRLIYYSQIVNDFQKGDIAEGYSVSREKKESFPLTVTSAQKNPTAFYLCAGSEGAGSPPQHFGDGTRLSIL.

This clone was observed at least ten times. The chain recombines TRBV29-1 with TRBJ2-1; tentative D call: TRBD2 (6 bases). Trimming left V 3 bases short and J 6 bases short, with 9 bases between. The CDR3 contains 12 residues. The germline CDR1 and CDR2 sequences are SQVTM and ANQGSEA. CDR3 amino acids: CSVDTSFNEQFF. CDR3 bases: TGCAGCGTTGATACTAGCTTCAATGAGCAGTTCTTC.

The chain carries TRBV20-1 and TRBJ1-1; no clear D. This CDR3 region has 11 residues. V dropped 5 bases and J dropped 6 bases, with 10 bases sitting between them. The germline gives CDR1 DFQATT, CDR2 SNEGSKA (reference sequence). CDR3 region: CSALAPAEAFF. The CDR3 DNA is TGCAGTGCTTTGGCCCCAGCTGAAGCTTTCTTT.

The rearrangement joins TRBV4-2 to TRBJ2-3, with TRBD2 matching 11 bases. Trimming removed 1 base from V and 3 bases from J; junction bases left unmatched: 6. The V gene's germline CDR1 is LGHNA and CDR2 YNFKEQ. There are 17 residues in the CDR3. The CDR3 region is CASSQAIAGGRTDTQYF. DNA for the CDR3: TGTGCCAGCAGCCAAGCAATAGCGGGGGGGCGTACAGATACGCAGTATTTT.

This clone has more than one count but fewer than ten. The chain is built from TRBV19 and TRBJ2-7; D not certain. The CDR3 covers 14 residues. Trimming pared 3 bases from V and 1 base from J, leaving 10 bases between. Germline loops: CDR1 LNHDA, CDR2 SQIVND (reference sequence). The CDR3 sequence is CASSIKLWSYEQYF. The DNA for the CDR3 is TGTGCCAGTAGTATCAAGCTTTGGTCCTACGAGCAGTACTTC.